This note documents a single TCR beta chain sequence. Its antigen is still unknown. These data come from a study of early T cells in non-severe SARS-CoV-2 infection. Study-wide context: Unpaired chains resulted from sequencing bulk RNA of unsorted whole blood.

The CDR3 is made up of 17 amino acids. CDR1 is MNHNS and CDR2 is SASEGT in the germline V gene. Between the trimmed V and J ends, which lost 9 bases and 1 base, there was a span of 19 bases. Unique molecular identifiers were added to individual cDNA molecules. TCRdb re-called the 5' RACE reads through MiXCR, storing one row per CDR3 protein. The sample has under 25,000 distinct CDR3 sequences; roughly 4.4% are singletons. Points from the study as a whole: Comparison of clonotypes with VDJdb favored anti-spike CD8 responses while missing private and CD4 specificities.

The rearrangement links TRBV6-1 to TRBJ1-6; TRBD1 is a possible D gene (6 bases). The sample consisted of whole blood. The receptor comes from an adult who was a healthcare worker with PCR-confirmed SARS-CoV-2 infection or an uninfected control (not recorded which). As DNA, the CDR3 is TGTGCCAGGGGGGCGCCGGAGCGGGCGTCCTATAATTCACCCCTCCACTTT. It codes for CARGAPERASYNSPLHF.